Below are 25 T cell receptor beta chains sequenced from a single sample in a study of cytomegalovirus exposure and HLA in healthy donors. PCR involved 60 Vbeta and 13 Jbeta primers. TCRdb's copy holds only in-frame clones and misses some; the assay was immunoSEQ multiplex PCR. The sample yields about 89,000 clones, 76% seen once. Material for sequencing was PBMCs. The origin of the receptors is a male donor in good health and CMV-seronegative.

This sequence joins TRBV4-3 and TRBJ1-2; D uncertain. The CDR3 runs to 12 residues. The V end lost 3 bases, the J end lost 8 bases, and 10 bases lay between the germline ends. Germline V gene sequence: CDR1 LGHNA, CDR2 YSLEER. CDR3 amino acids: CASSQNTLGYTF. In DNA form, the CDR3 reads TGCGCCAGCAGCCAGAATACTCTAGGCTACACCTTC.

This clone was counted a few times. This rearrangement joins TRBV5-5 to TRBJ2-3; 7 bases match TRBD1. Germline V gives CDR1 SGHKS, CDR2 YYEKEE (reference sequence). V shed 4 bases, J shed 2 bases, and the junction held 4 bases outside the gene matches. There are 14 residues in the CDR3. The DNA of the CDR3 is TGTGCCAGCAGCCCCGGGACAGTCACAGATACGCAGTATTTT. It codes for CASSPGTVTDTQYF.

This clone appeared a single time. The rearrangement links TRBV15 to TRBJ2-1; possible D gene TRBD2, 6 bases. The CDR3 is 16 amino acids. V shed 5 bases and J shed 3 bases, with 17 bases lying between them. Germline V gives CDR1 LNHNV, CDR2 YYDKDF (reference sequence). CDR3 amino acids: CATSGTPGLSYNEQFF. In nucleotides, the CDR3 is TGTGCCACCAGCGGTACACCGGGACTCAGCTACAATGAGCAGTTCTTC.

This CDR3 reads CASSLARGAETQYF. The DNA for the CDR3 is TGTGCCAGCAGCTTAGCGCGGGGAGCAGAGACCCAGTACTTC. This chain joins TRBV7-9 and TRBJ2-5; D possibly corresponds to TRBD2 (6 bases). Trimming removed 0 bases from V and 4 bases from J, with 9 bases in between. Per germline, CDR1 SEHNR and CDR2 FQNEAQ (reference sequence). The CDR3 runs 14 residues.

J is TRBJ1-1 and V is TRBV28; D is unresolved. The V end was cut by 5 bases, the J end by 2 bases, with 24 bases between. This CDR3 has 18 residues. Germline CDR1 MDHEN, CDR2 SYDVKM. DNA of the CDR3: TGTGCCAGCAGTCCCTCGTTTGTGGGCCACCCAACCAACACTGAAGCTTTCTTT. Its translation is CASSPSFVGHPTNTEAFF.

The V gene is TRBV12-5, the J gene TRBJ2-5; D may be TRBD2 (6 bases). Germline assignment: CDR1 LGHNT and CDR2 FRNRAP. The V end lost 9 bases, the J end lost 4 bases, and 12 bases lay between the germline ends. The CDR3 contains 12 residues. Written as DNA, the CDR3 is TGTGCTAGCACGGGGGTTGGAGAGACCCAGTACTTC. Its translation is CASTGVGETQYF. Full variable domain (remainder filled in from reference TRBV12-5 and TRBJ2-5): DARVTQTPRHKVTEMGQEVTMRCQPILGHNTVFWYRQTMMQGLELLAYFRNRAPLDDSGMPKDRFSAEMPDATLATLKIQPSEPRDSAVYFCASTGVGETQYFGPGTRLLVL.

The chain joins TRBV7-9 to TRBJ1-1; D might be TRBD1 (6 bases). Germline lookup yields CDR1 SEHNR and CDR2 FQNEAQ (reference sequence). Trimming took 5 bases from V and 5 from J, leaving 21 bases between them. The CDR3 length is 16 residues. DNA of the CDR3: TGTGCCAGCAGCCCTTACGGAGGCGGGGGCCGGACTGAAGCTTTCTTT. Protein sequence: CASSPYGGGGRTEAFF.

This clone was picked up a small number of times. V is TRBV10-3 and J is TRBJ1-5, with D tentatively TRBD1 (5 bases). There are 15 residues in the CDR3. V lost 0 bases and J 7 bases, leaving 13 bases between the germline ends. The germline gives CDR1 ENHRY, CDR2 SYGVKD. The CDR3 nucleotides read TGTGCCATCAGTGAGTCTGTTGGGGCGTCGCAGCCCCAGCATTTT. This encodes CAISESVGASQPQHF.

CDR3 loop: CASSYRRADYEQYF. The CDR3 bases are TGTGCCAGCAGTTACAGGCGGGCGGACTACGAGCAGTACTTC. The chain uses TRBV6-5 and TRBJ2-7, with TRBD2 as a possible D gene (5 bases). Per the germline V gene, CDR1 is MNHEY and CDR2 is SVGAGI. V lost 2 bases and J 3 bases, leaving 11 bases between the germline ends. The CDR3 has 14 residues.

J is TRBJ1-1 and V is TRBV6-5; no clear D gene. The CDR3 extends over 15 amino acids. Trimming removed 4 bases at V and 0 bases at J, with 12 bases between. Germline V gene lookup returns CDR1 MNHEY and CDR2 SVGAGI. The CDR3 DNA is TGTGCCAGCAGTTCCGCGATCGACATGAACACTGAAGCTTTCTTT. This sequence encodes CASSSAIDMNTEAFF.

This chain connects TRBV9 to TRBJ2-4; D remains ambiguous. Germline V gene data show CDR1 as SGDLS and CDR2 as YYNGEE. The CDR3 runs 13 residues. Trimming took off 0 bases at V and 5 bases at J, with 6 bases between the two ends. The CDR3 spells CASSVDTQNIQYF. In DNA form, the CDR3 reads TGTGCCAGCAGCGTAGACACCCAAAACATTCAGTACTTC.

The V and J genes are TRBV7-2 and TRBJ1-1; the D gene is possibly TRBD1 (6 bases). The CDR3 covers 15 residues. Trimming removed 5 bases at V and 0 bases at J, with 13 bases between. Germline-derived CDR1 and CDR2 are SGHTA and FQGNSA. The CDR3, as DNA: TGTGCCAGCAGCACCCGGGGGGACATGAACACTGAAGCTTTCTTT. Its translation is CASSTRGDMNTEAFF.

Written as DNA, the CDR3 is TGTGCCAGCAGTTTTACAGCTAACTATGGCTACACCTTC. Its translation: CASSFTANYGYTF. The rearrangement links TRBV6-5 to TRBJ1-2; no reliable D call. There are 13 residues in the CDR3. Between the trimmed V and J ends, which lost 4 bases and 0 bases, there was a span of 6 bases. Germline-derived CDR1 and CDR2 are MNHEY and SVGAGI.

V gene TRBV28 combines with J gene TRBJ2-5; a possible D gene is TRBD1 (5 bases). The J call may be mistaken, given a closer DNA end match to TRBJ2-7. The CDR3 has 12 amino acids. Germline V gene lookup returns CDR1 MDHEN and CDR2 SYDVKM. The CDR3 region is CASSGAVYEQYF. In DNA, the CDR3 is TGTGCCAGCAGTGGGGCAGTCTACGAGCAGTACTTC.

Here the CDR3 DNA reads TGTGCCATCAGTCAAACCCGGACAGATGAAAAACTGTTTTTT. It encodes CAISQTRTDEKLFF. The chain combines TRBV10-3 with TRBJ1-4; weak D call: TRBD1 (6 bases). CDR1 ENHRY and CDR2 SYGVKD come from the germline V gene. Trimming removed 5 bases at V and 6 bases at J, with 13 bases between. CDR3 size: 14 residues.

The chain combines TRBV7-9 with TRBJ2-7; 8 bases line up with TRBD2. J was trimmed by 3 bases and V by 0 bases; bases with no gene match: 4. The germline CDR1 and CDR2 sequences are SEHNR and FQNEAQ (reference sequence). The length of the CDR3 is 15 residues. The CDR3 DNA reads as TGTGCCAGCAGCTTAGCCGGGGGGGGAGGCTACGAGCAGTACTTC. Protein sequence: CASSLAGGGGYEQYF.

This chain connects TRBV4-3 to TRBJ2-7; 7 bases align to TRBD1. J was trimmed by 5 bases and V by 3 bases; bases with no gene match: 16. The CDR3 has 17 amino acids. Germline V gene data show CDR1 as LGHNA and CDR2 as YSLEER. The CDR3 sequence is CASSQDLIGDSRDEQYF. For the CDR3, the DNA is TGCGCCAGCAGCCAGGATTTAATTGGGGACAGTCGCGACGAGCAGTACTTC.

The chain recombines TRBV7-2 with TRBJ1-5; D not certain. V lost 2 bases and J 2 bases, leaving 16 bases between the germline ends. This CDR3 spans 17 amino acids. Germline CDR1 is SGHTA and CDR2 is FQGNSA. CDR3 sequence reads: CASSLFLADWGNQPQHF. The CDR3 DNA is TGTGCCAGCAGCTTATTTTTGGCGGACTGGGGCAATCAGCCCCAGCATTTT.

The genes are TRBV28 and TRBJ2-1, with TRBD2 identical over 8 bases. J lost 4 bases, V lost 2 bases, and 4 bases had no gene match. This CDR3 comprises 15 residues. Germline V gene sequence: CDR1 MDHEN, CDR2 SYDVKM. CDR3 residues: CASSLPSGGYNEQFF. The CDR3 DNA reads as TGTGCCAGCAGTTTACCCAGCGGGGGTTACAATGAGCAGTTCTTC.

In its sample, this clone was seen a few times. The rearrangement links TRBV7-7 to TRBJ2-3; D is perhaps TRBD2 (5 bases). V was clipped by 1 base and J by 7 bases, with 9 bases between them. Germline CDR1 SSHAT, CDR2 FNYEAQ (reference sequence). This CDR3 contains 13 residues. Written as DNA, the CDR3 is TGTGCCAGCAGCTTAGAGGACTCCAATACGCAGTATTTT. Translation gives CASSLEDSNTQYF.

This clone was seen only a few times. This sequence joins TRBV6-5 and TRBJ2-7; perhaps TRBD2 as D (6 bases). V gave up 2 bases and J gave up 4 bases, with 12 bases separating them. Germline CDR1 and CDR2: MNHEY and SVGAGI. The CDR3 spans 14 residues. The CDR3 loop reads CASSYGGTGYEQYF. CDR3 nucleotides: TGTGCCAGCAGTTACGGCGGGACGGGATACGAGCAGTACTTC.

This clone occurred once. The V gene is TRBV19, the J gene TRBJ2-2; D possibly corresponds to TRBD2 (7 bases). CDR1 and CDR2 from the germline V gene are LNHDA and SQIVND (reference sequence). V lost 5 bases, J lost 6 bases, and 16 bases lay in between. This CDR3 has 15 residues. CDR3 nucleotides: TGTGCCAGTAGTCCCATAGGGGGGGGCCCCGGGGAGCTGTTTTTT. It is translated as CASSPIGGGPGELFF.

This clone showed up just a few times. The V call is TRBV7-8, the J call TRBJ1-1; TRBD1 is a possible D gene (6 bases). Trimming cost V 5 bases and J 0 bases, with 16 bases left between them. The CDR3 has 16 amino acids. The germline V gene encodes CDR1 SGHVS and CDR2 FQNEAQ. The CDR3 loop is CASSRTVRTMNTEAFF. In DNA, the CDR3 is TGTGCCAGCAGCAGGACAGTTAGGACCATGAACACTGAAGCTTTCTTT.

This clone was observed a few times. V is TRBV4-1 and J is TRBJ1-5; 8 bases align to TRBD1. The trim removed 1 base at V and 9 bases at J, leaving 8 bases unmatched. Germline V gene lookup returns CDR1 MGHRA and CDR2 YSYEKL. The CDR3 is made up of 15 amino acids. In DNA form, the CDR3 reads TGCGCCAGCAGCCAAGGGACAGGGCCCCCATGGCCCCAGCATTTT. Its protein product is CASSQGTGPPWPQHF.

This chain uses TRBV5-4 with TRBJ2-5, with 8 bases matching TRBD2. V was pared by 2 bases and J by 5 bases, with 5 bases of the junction left unmatched. The V gene's germline CDR1 is SGHNT and CDR2 YYREEE (reference sequence). The CDR3 consists of 14 residues. The CDR3 protein is CASSFGTRLETQYF. The CDR3 DNA reads TGTGCCAGCAGCTTCGGGACTAGATTGGAGACCCAGTACTTC.